This passage covers 20 T cell receptor beta chains from one sample sequenced in a study of metastatic and nonmetastatic thyroid tumors. TCRdb reprocessed the PCR reads via MiXCR. The sample carries roughly 1,900 clones, about a tenth recorded once. All patients reached thyroid surgery having received no treatment beforehand. The sequenced sample consisted of tumor tissue. The source is a female donor with papillary thyroid cancer or a benign thyroid nodule (not recorded which). Some clones in this sample may be carry-over from other donors' samples.

This clone was detected many times. CDR3 residues: CASSWRSYEQYF. The DNA for the CDR3 is TGTGCCAGCAGCTGGAGATCCTACGAGCAGTACTTC. The chain employs TRBV5-8 and TRBJ2-7; no reliable D call. CDR1 is SGHTS, CDR2 YDEGEE, per germline. The CDR3 has 12 residues. The ends were cut back, 3 bases at V and 1 base at J, with 5 bases in the middle.

This clone counts as large. The genes are TRBV28 and TRBJ1-6; 7 bases match TRBD1. The CDR3 is 17 amino acids. Unmatched junction bases numbered 11, after V lost 5 bases and J lost 4 bases. Germline CDR1 is MDHEN and CDR2 is SYDVKM. The DNA for the CDR3 is TGTGCCAGCAGTCCACAGACAGGGTGGACTTATAATTCACCCCTCCACTTT. Protein: CASSPQTGWTYNSPLHF.

This clone has ten or more counts. The chain couples TRBV5-4 to TRBJ2-1, with unresolved D. The germline V gene encodes CDR1 SGHNT and CDR2 YYREEE (reference sequence). V shed 0 bases and J shed 9 bases, with 7 bases lying between them. The CDR3 has 12 residues. CDR3 sequence reads: CASSLDFGEQFF. For the CDR3, the DNA is TGTGCCAGCAGCTTGGATTTCGGTGAGCAGTTCTTC.

This clone was detected only a few times. Relative to the germline gene, one junction end is altered; a read error may explain this. The V and J genes are TRBV15 and TRBJ1-1; D possibly corresponds to TRBD1 (5 bases). The germline gives CDR1 LNHNV, CDR2 YYDKDF (reference sequence). The CDR3 sequence is 14 residues long. The CDR3 DNA sequence: TGTACCACCAGCTTATCTCGGGGCAACACTGAAGCTTTCTTT. Protein sequence: CTTSLSRGNTEAFF.

This clone is categorized as medium-sized (0.01 to 0.1%). The genes are TRBV24-1 and TRBJ2-3, with 8 bases matching TRBD2. CDR1 KGHDR and CDR2 SFDVKD come from the germline V gene. This CDR3 spans 14 amino acids. The V and J ends lost 1 base and 4 bases, in that order; junction bases with no gene match: 0. CDR3 sequence reads: CATSDLAGADTQYF. The CDR3 region has the DNA TGTGCCACCAGTGATTTAGCGGGGGCAGATACGCAGTATTTT.

By frequency in the sample, this clone is medium-sized. The gene calls are TRBV5-1 and TRBJ2-6; TRBD1 matches at 7 bases. J gave up 2 bases and V 4 bases, and 3 bases lay outside the gene matches. This CDR3 region has 15 residues. The germline V gene encodes CDR1 SGHRS and CDR2 YFSETQ. The DNA of the CDR3 is TGCGCCAGCAGCGTACAGGGGACTGGGGCCAACGTCCTGACTTTC. Translating gives CASSVQGTGANVLTF. Using reference TRBV5-1 and TRBJ2-6 for the parts outside the CDR3, the full variable domain is KAGVTQTPRYLIKTRGQQVTLSCSPISGHRSVSWYQQTPGQGLQFLFEYFSETQRNKGNFPGRFSGRQFSNSRSEMNVSTLELGDSALYLCASSVQGTGANVLTFGAGSRLTVL.

The J gene is TRBJ2-2, the V gene TRBV6-4, with D tentatively TRBD1 (7 bases). This CDR3 is built from 14 residues. From germline, CDR1 is MRHNA and CDR2 SNTAGT. The germline V and J ends were trimmed by 7 bases and 3 bases, with 12 bases remaining between them. CDR3 in amino acids: CASIQGGDTGELFF. The CDR3 DNA sequence: TGTGCCAGCATCCAGGGGGGAGACACCGGGGAGCTGTTTTTT.

In its sample, this clone was seen many times. V is TRBV5-6 and J is TRBJ2-7; tentative D call: TRBD1 (5 bases). This CDR3 region has 16 residues. The germline V gene encodes CDR1 SGHDT and CDR2 YYEEEE. V lost 1 base to trimming and J lost 6 bases, with 20 bases between them. CDR3 nucleotides: TGTGCCAGCAGCTTGATCCCCTTAGGACAAAGTGGCGAGCAGTACTTC. This gives the protein CASSLIPLGQSGEQYF.

This clone showed up many times. V and J are TRBV3-1 and TRBJ2-2; no firm D call. Trimming cost V 6 bases and J 5 bases, with 4 bases left between them. The V gene's germline CDR1 is LGHDT and CDR2 YNNKEL (reference sequence). CDR3 size: 11 residues. The chain's CDR3 is CASSRTGELFF. The CDR3 nucleotides read TGTGCCAGCAGTCGAACCGGGGAGCTGTTTTTT.

This chain links TRBV6-1 with TRBJ1-5; tentative D call: TRBD1 (5 bases). The CDR3 is 14 amino acids. V was shortened by 6 bases and J by 3 bases, with 12 bases between the two germline ends. Germline loops: CDR1 MNHNS, CDR2 SASEGT. DNA for the CDR3: TGTGCCAGCAGGAGGGGCAGGGCCAATCAGCCCCAGCATTTT. Translation gives CASRRGRANQPQHF.

This clone is categorized as large. The chain recombines TRBV4-1 with TRBJ1-1; 7 nucleotides agree with TRBD1. The CDR3 has 15 residues. The germline V gene has CDR1 MGHRA and CDR2 YSYEKL. V was pared by 5 bases and J by 3 bases, with 9 bases of the junction left unmatched. Here the CDR3 DNA reads TGCGCCAGCAGCATGCATCTCACAGGGGACACTGAAGCTTTCTTT. As protein: CASSMHLTGDTEAFF.

The chain links TRBV19 to TRBJ2-2; 7 nucleotides align to TRBD1. This CDR3 is 18 amino acids long. With V trimmed by 1 base and J by 2 bases, 10 bases remained unmatched. CDR1 is LNHDA, CDR2 SQIVND, per germline (reference sequence). The CDR3 loop is CASSIGRGGITNTGELFF. The DNA for the CDR3 is TGTGCCAGTAGTATAGGTCGAGGGGGCATCACCAACACCGGGGAGCTGTTTTTT.

The V and J genes are TRBV7-3 and TRBJ2-5; TRBD2 matches at 10 bases. With the DNA end fitting TRBJ2-1 better, the J assignment may be wrong. Germline-derived CDR1 and CDR2 are SGHTA and FQGTGA. CDR3 size: 14 residues. CDR3 sequence reads: CASILTSGDDEQFF. In DNA, the CDR3 is TGTGCCAGCATCCTCACTAGCGGGGACGATGAGCAGTTCTTC.

This clone came up a few times. The genes are TRBV18 and TRBJ1-1; D unclear. Per germline, CDR1 KGHSH and CDR2 LQKENI. The CDR3 covers 13 residues. The V and J ends lost 3 bases and 3 bases respectively, with 8 bases between them. In DNA, the CDR3 is TGTGCCAGCTCACCTTTCGTGGACACTGAAGCTTTCTTT. It is translated as CASSPFVDTEAFF. Full variable domain (missing parts from reference TRBV18 and TRBJ1-1): NAGVMQNPRHLVRRRGQEARLRCSPMKGHSHVYWYRQLPEEGLKFMVYLQKENIIDESGMPKERFSAEFPKEGPSILRIQQVVRGDSAAYFCASSPFVDTEAFFGQGTRLTVV.

This clone is classed as medium-sized (0.01 to 0.1%). The V gene is TRBV6-1, the J gene TRBJ1-5; D is ambiguous. The CDR3 has 14 amino acids. Germline V CDR1 and CDR2: MNHNS, SASEGT. Trimming left V 4 bases short and J 4 bases short, with 11 bases between. The CDR3 sequence is CASSGWWSNQPQHF. CDR3 coding DNA: TGTGCCAGCAGTGGGTGGTGGAGTAATCAGCCCCAGCATTTT.

This clone rates as medium-sized (0.01 to 0.1%). This sequence joins TRBV7-6 and TRBJ2-7; D possibly corresponds to TRBD2 (5 bases). The ends were cut back, 0 bases at V and 5 bases at J, with 11 bases in the middle. CDR3 length: 14 amino acids. Germline-derived CDR1 and CDR2 are SGHVS and FNYEAQ. CDR3 DNA sequence: TGTGCCAGCAGCTTAGCGGCTACGGGGAACGAGCAGTACTTC. Protein sequence: CASSLAATGNEQYF.

The chain joins TRBV6-1 to TRBJ2-2; 7 bases line up with TRBD2. Germline V gene lookup returns CDR1 MNHNS and CDR2 SASEGT. The CDR3 is 15 amino acids. The V and J ends lost 8 bases and 6 bases, in that order; junction bases with no gene match: 12. The CDR3 DNA is TGTGCCAGCTTGCTCAGCGGGATTATCCCCGGGGAGCTGTTTTTT. Protein: CASLLSGIIPGELFF.

This clone was seen many times. A read error may be the cause here, since a much bigger clone is one base away. The chain uses TRBV28 and TRBJ1-1; 9 positions agree with TRBD1. CDR3 length: 15 amino acids. The trim removed 6 bases at V and 6 bases at J, leaving 11 bases unmatched. From germline, CDR1 is MDHEN and CDR2 SYDVKM. This CDR3 reads CASSEPTGGTPEAFF. CDR3 DNA: TGTGCCAGCAGCGAACCGACAGGGGGGACCCCTGAAGCTTTCTTT.

This clone came up a few times. The chain joins TRBV6-1 to TRBJ2-1; 9 nucleotides match TRBD2. CDR3 length equals 15 residues. V lost 6 bases and J lost 5; bases outside the gene matches: 8. Germline lookup yields CDR1 MNHNS and CDR2 SASEGT. CDR3 residues: CASSAGTSSHNEQFF. Here the CDR3 DNA reads TGTGCCAGCAGCGCCGGGACTAGCAGCCACAATGAGCAGTTCTTC.

In its sample, this clone ranks as medium-sized. The chain carries TRBV2 and TRBJ2-5; 8 bases align to TRBD2. CDR1 is SNHLY, CDR2 FYNNEI, per germline. Trimming took 9 bases from V and 2 from J; bases not matched to a gene: 17. The CDR3 loop spans 17 amino acids. In nucleotides, the CDR3 is TGTGCCAGGGAAAACTCTCTCGGCGGGGGGTTGCAAGAGACCCAGTACTTC. Its translation is CARENSLGGGLQETQYF.